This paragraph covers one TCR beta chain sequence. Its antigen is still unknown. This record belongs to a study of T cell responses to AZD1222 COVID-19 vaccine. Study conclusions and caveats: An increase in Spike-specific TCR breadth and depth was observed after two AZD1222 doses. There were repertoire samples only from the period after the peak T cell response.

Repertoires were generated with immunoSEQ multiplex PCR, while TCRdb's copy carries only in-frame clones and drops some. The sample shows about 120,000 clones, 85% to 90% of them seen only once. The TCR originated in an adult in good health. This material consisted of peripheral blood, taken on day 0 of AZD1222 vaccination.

The CDR3 sequence: CASSLAGGMDTQYF. CDR3 coding DNA: TGTGCCAGCAGCTTGGCCGGGGGAATGGATACGCAGTATTTT. The chain is built from TRBV5-4 and TRBJ2-3; weak D call: TRBD2 (6 bases). CDR3 length equals 14 residues. V lost 0 bases and J 6 bases, leaving 11 bases between the germline ends. Per the germline V gene, CDR1 is SGHNT and CDR2 is YYREEE (reference sequence).